This TCR beta chain stems from a study of T cells in Graves' hyperthyroidism and ophthalmopathy. There were TCR beta CDR3 regions amplified from RNA transcripts. First-round RT-PCR of the TCR CDR3 relied on the HTBI primer set. MiXCR, run by TCRdb on the multiplex PCR reads, gives a single entry per CDR3 protein. The sample carries nearly 600,000 distinct CDR3 sequences, more than 11% recorded once. The study excluded patients with uncontrolled infection, other autoimmune disease, pregnancy or lactation. This clonotype showed up many times. Specimen: blood. This receptor was obtained from a woman aged 30 to 39 with Graves' hyperthyroidism that later progressed to Graves' ophthalmopathy.

CDR3 coding DNA: TGTGCCAGCCTTACCCGAAAGGGGCATTACTACGAGCAGTACTTC. Protein product: CASLTRKGHYYEQYF. This chain connects TRBV2 to TRBJ2-7; weak D call: TRBD1 (5 bases). The CDR3 has 15 residues. The V and J ends lost 8 bases and 3 bases respectively, with 20 bases between them. Germline V CDR1 and CDR2: SNHLY, FYNNEI.